The clone carrying this TCR beta chain was picked up many times. Its specificity is not known. This sample is drawn from a study of T cells after yellow fever vaccination. About the research overall: When fractions had low cell numbers, they were prepared with SMART-Seq v4 Ultra Low Input.

Study-wide findings and caveats: Detected again after the booster were most primary-vaccination clones, at 95% to 97% CD4 and 88% CD8. Abundant clonotypes (contaminants from the bulk population) could be present in FACS-sorted repertoires.

TCRdb fed the 5' RACE reads into MiXCR, producing one record per CDR3 protein. The table has fewer than 350,000 distinct CDR3 sequences, around 4.5% seen once. CDR1 is DFQATT, CDR2 SNEGSKA, per germline (reference sequence). This CDR3 is 18 amino acids long. V lost 3 bases, J lost 0 bases, and 24 bases lay in between. Sequencing used PBMCs, obtained 15 days after the yellow fever booster vaccination. The TCR sequence derives from a man between 18 and 35 years old who received the YFV17D yellow fever vaccine. The genes are TRBV20-1 and TRBJ2-7; D may correspond to TRBD1 or TRBD2 (5 bases each). The CDR3 sequence is CSARGPSPTRGSSYEQYF. The CDR3 DNA follows: TGCAGTGCTAGGGGCCCTTCGCCCACGAGGGGAAGCTCCTACGAGCAGTACTTC.